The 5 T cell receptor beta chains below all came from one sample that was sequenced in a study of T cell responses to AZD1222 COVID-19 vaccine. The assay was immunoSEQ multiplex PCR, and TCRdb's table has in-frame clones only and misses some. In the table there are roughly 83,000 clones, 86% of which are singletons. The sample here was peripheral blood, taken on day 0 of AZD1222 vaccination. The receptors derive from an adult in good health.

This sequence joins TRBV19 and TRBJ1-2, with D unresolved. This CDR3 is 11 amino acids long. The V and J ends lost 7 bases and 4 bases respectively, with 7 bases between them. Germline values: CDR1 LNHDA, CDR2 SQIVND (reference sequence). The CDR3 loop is CASTGVYGYTF. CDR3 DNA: TGTGCCAGTACGGGAGTCTATGGCTACACCTTC.

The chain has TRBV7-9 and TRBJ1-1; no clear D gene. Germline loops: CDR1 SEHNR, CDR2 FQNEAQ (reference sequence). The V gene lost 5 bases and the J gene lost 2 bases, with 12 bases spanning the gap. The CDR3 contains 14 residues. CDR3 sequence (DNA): TGTGCCAGCAGCCACCGACGCGTCAACACTGAAGCTTTCTTT. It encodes CASSHRRVNTEAFF.

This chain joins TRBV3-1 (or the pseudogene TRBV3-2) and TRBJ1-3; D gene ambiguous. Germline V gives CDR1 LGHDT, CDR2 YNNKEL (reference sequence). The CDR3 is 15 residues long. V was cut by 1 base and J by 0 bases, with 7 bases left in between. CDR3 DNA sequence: TGTGCCAGCAGCCAAGGTTACCACTCTGGAAACACCATATATTTT. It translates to CASSQGYHSGNTIYF.

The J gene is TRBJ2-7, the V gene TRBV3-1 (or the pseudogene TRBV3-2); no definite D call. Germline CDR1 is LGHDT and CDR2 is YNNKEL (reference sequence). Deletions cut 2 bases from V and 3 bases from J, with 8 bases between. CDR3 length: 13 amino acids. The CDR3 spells CASSQLAFYEQYF. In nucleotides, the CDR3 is TGTGCCAGCAGCCAATTGGCCTTCTACGAGCAGTACTTC.

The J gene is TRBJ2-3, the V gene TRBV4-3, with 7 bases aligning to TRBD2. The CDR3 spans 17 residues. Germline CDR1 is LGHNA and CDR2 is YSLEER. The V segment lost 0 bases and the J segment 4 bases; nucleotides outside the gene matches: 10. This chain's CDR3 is CASSQEGRGRGADTQYF. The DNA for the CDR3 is TGCGCCAGCAGCCAAGAGGGGCGCGGGAGAGGGGCAGATACGCAGTATTTT.